This T cell receptor (delta chain) was obtained from a study of gamma-delta chains in newborns, infants, children (dated by TCRdb to the late 2010s). For the study in its entirety: According to the title of the study, polyclonal expansion of innate gammadelta T cells immediately after birth is driven by microbial exposure. The study investigated how microbial exposure shaped innate gammadelta T cell populations in human newborns immediately after birth.

Instrument on record: Illumina MiSeq. TCRdb recomputed clones from the public reads with CATT; identical DNA rows were then combined. The sample table records thousands of delta-chain clones; around 1% of these occur just once. Of the sample, around 22% falls within the top ten clones. The germline V gene specifies GEAIGNYY as CDR1 and EKD as CDR2. V loses 0 bases, J loses 5 bases, and the germline ends lie 13 bases apart. There are 17 amino acids in the CDR3, from cysteine to phenylalanine inclusive. Kept here is only the CDR3 DNA, which spans 51 bases and is read in frame from base 1. In this sample, this clone turned up many times. Its recognized antigen is unknown. A far larger clone differs by one base, so this is likely a read error.

The source is a child who was a newborn, infant or young child, either healthy, febrile or measles-vaccinated (not recorded which). In this chain, TRDV2 is recombined with TRDJ3, with a tentative D gene TRDD3 over 5 matching bases. The sample comprised blood. The nucleotide sequence reads TGTGCCTGTGACACCGTCTGGGCTGAGCGGGACACCCGACAGATGTTTTTC. This codes for CACDTVWAERDTRQMFF.